The T cell receptor (beta chain) under discussion was sequenced for a study of T cells expressing NK-cell markers. Whole-study findings and limits: Topping the CD3+CD56-NKG2C+ fraction as well were these clonotypes, in four donors. Top CD8+ clonotypes included the dominant CD3+CD56+NKG2C+ clonotypes in six donors.

Looked up from germline, CDR1 is MNHEY and CDR2 is SMNVEV (reference sequence). This CDR3 comprises 12 residues. Production of TCR beta cDNA relied on 5'RACE template switching with UMIs. From the 5' RACE reads, TCRdb lists one entry per CDR3 protein and no DNA. The specimen's table records 500,000 to 700,000 distinct CDR3 sequences. A note on this clonotype: The target antigen is unknown.

This TCR derives from a young man in good health. J is TRBJ2-7 and V is TRBV27; TCRdb names TRBD1, which stays unverified in the absence of DNA. Material for sequencing was blood T cells: a sorted CD56 or NKG2C T cell subset, CD4+ or CD8+ T cells, or bulk PBMC T cells (not recorded which). The CDR3 here is CASLSPASEQYF.